The TCR beta chain under discussion was sequenced for a study of CD8 T cells in ankylosing spondylitis. Broader study findings: Disease-linked clones had a CD8+ phenotype and relatively low frequency in peripheral blood. Earlier work had already found some motif variants in reactive arthritis synovial fluid and blood. Seemingly characteristic of ankylosing spondylitis blood was a TCR beta motif consisting of roughly 8 highly homologous variants.

There are 13 residues in the CDR3. Germline V gives CDR1 WNHNN, CDR2 SYGVQD (reference sequence). Trimming removed 2 bases from V and 6 bases from J, with 11 bases in between. A word on this clonotype: The antigen remains undetermined.

Quantitative 5'-RACE was performed with molecular barcodes, and it yielded the TCR beta libraries. TCRdb reanalysed the 5' RACE reads using MiXCR and keeps one entry per CDR3 protein. The repertoire holds under 200,000 distinct CDR3 sequences, with approximately 10% as singletons. Specimen: blood, either unsorted or a sorted T cell fraction (not recorded which). This receptor was identified in a male donor with ankylosing spondylitis or in good health (not recorded which). The chain is built from TRBV10-1 and TRBJ2-7; tentative D call: TRBD1 (6 bases). CDR3 in amino acids: CASSEITGREQYF. Written as DNA, the CDR3 is TGCGCCAGCAGTGAGATAACAGGGCGCGAGCAGTACTTC.